This T cell receptor (beta chain) was profiled in a study of early T cells in non-severe SARS-CoV-2 infection (dated by TCRdb to the early 2020s). Study-wide context: Bulk RNA from unsorted whole blood was used for TCR sequencing, so alpha and beta chains could not be paired. Beyond this particular receptor, the publication reports: VDJdb matching was skewed toward anti-spike CD8 responses, so virus-specific expansions were likely underestimated and private and CD4 specificities were missed.

The CDR3 sequence holds 16 residues, the cysteine and phenylalanine included. The retained sequence is limited to the CDR3, 48 bases, with the frame set at the first base. CDR1 and CDR2 are read off the germline V gene as MGHDK and SYGVNS. V is trimmed back by 3 bases and J by 2 bases, and the junction contains 9 bases that no gene match accounts for. This clonotype was detected ten times or more. Its antigen remains unidentified. No clone much larger than this one lies a single base away; base qualities are absent. A case-control design nested within a healthcare worker cohort in London, UK, was used, with weekly nasopharyngeal swab PCR tests and blood sampling performed. Healthcare workers were recruited between 23 and 31 March 2020, during the week of the UK lockdown, and were followed weekly for up to about 15 weeks. To prepare the library, 5' RACE was applied. This sample was sequenced with a NextSeq 500. The TCR library protocol attached unique molecular identifiers to individual cDNA molecules to correct for sequencing error and PCR bias. Sequencing covered both TCR alpha and beta chains, and within each sample the abundances of alpha and beta sequences were tightly co-correlated. Concerning the study's data processing: Decombinator V4 was used to annotate TCR sequences for V gene, J gene and CDR3. TCRs were defined as expanded if a significant change between any two time points was detected under a Poisson model with p below 0.0001. Abundances of TCRs were expressed as counts per million after normalisation to the total number of TCRs sequenced in each sample. TRAV1-2 paired with TRAJ12, TRAJ20 or TRAJ33 defined MAIT TCRs, while TRAV10 paired with TRAJ18 defined iNKT TCRs. VDJdb, accessed 1 November 2021, was searched for CMV, EBV and SARS-CoV-2 annotated TCRs, with TCRs annotated for multiple antigens excluded. TCRdb took the public reads, trimmed them with fastp at Q25, ran MiXCR for clone calling and kept in-frame beta chains. Rows are combined by CDR3 protein, so each entry shows the most common genes and DNA. The V and J calls were not made by the authors but by TCRdb's processing. A total of tens of thousands of distinct CDR3 sequences appear in this sample, approximately 8% of them only once. The ten largest account for more than 3% of the sample.

The receptor chain draws on TRBV25-1 and TRBJ2-5, with 7 bases aligning to TRBD1. The TCR sequence derives from an adult who was a healthcare worker with PCR-confirmed SARS-CoV-2 infection or an uninfected control (not recorded which). Specimen: whole blood, collected at baseline. At the DNA level, the sequence is TGTGCCAGCAGTGAGATAACCGGGACAGCGCAAGAGACCCAGTACTTC. Its coded protein is CASSEITGTAQETQYF.